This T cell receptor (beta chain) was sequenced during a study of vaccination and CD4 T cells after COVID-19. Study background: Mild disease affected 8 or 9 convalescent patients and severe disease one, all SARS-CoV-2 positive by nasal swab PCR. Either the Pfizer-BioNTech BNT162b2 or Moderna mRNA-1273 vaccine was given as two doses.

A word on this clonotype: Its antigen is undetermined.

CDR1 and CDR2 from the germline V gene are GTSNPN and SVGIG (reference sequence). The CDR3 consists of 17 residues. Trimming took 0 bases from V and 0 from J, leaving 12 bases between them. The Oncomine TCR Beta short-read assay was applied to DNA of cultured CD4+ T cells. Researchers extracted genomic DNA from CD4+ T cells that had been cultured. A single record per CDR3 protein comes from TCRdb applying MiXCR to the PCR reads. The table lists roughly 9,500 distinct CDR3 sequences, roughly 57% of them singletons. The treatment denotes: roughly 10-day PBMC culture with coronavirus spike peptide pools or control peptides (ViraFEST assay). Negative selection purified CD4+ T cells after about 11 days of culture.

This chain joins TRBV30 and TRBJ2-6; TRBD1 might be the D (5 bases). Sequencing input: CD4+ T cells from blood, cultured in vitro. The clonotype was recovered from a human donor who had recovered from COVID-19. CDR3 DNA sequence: TGTGCCTGGAGTGTTGGACACGCAAGCTCTGGGGCCAACGTCCTGACTTTC. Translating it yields CAWSVGHASSGANVLTF.